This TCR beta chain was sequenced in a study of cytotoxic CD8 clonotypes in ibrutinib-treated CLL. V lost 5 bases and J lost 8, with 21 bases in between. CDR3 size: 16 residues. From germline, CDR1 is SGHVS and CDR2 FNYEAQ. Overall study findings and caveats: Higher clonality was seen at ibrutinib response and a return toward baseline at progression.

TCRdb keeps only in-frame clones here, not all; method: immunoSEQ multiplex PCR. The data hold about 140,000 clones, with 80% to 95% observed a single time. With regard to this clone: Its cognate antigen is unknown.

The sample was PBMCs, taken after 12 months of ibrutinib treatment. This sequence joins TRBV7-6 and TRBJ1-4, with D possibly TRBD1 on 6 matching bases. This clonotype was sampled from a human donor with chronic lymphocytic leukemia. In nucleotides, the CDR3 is TGTGCCAGCAGCCCCACCTTCAGGGGAGGAGAAGAAAAACTGTTTTTT. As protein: CASSPTFRGGEEKLFF.